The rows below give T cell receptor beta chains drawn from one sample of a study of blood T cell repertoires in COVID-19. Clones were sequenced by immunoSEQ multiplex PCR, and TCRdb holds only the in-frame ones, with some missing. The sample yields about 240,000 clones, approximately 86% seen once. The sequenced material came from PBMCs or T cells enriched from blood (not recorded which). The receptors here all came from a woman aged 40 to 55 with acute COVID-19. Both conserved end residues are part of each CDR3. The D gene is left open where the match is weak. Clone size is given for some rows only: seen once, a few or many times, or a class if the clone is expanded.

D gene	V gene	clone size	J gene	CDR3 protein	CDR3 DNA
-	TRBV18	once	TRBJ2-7	CASSFSTLAALEQYF	TGTGCCAGCTCATTTAGTACTTTAGCGGCTCTCGAGCAGTACTTC
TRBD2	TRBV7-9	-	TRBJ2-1	CASSSAPGGVNEQFF	TGTGCCAGCAGCTCCGCCCCGGGAGGGGTCAATGAGCAGTTCTTC
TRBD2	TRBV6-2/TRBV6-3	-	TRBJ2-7	CASSYGLYSGRDEQYF	TGTGCCAGCAGTTATGGGCTTTATAGCGGGAGGGACGAGCAGTACTTC
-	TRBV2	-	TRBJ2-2	CARGATGELFF	TGTGCCAGAGGGGCCACCGGGGAGCTGTTTTTT
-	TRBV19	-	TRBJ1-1	CASSIEWAAFF	TGTGCCAGTAGTATAGAATGGGCAGCTTTCTTT
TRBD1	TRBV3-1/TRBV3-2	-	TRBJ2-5	CASSQATGNFQETQYF	TGTGCCAGCAGCCAAGCGACAGGGAATTTCCAAGAGACCCAGTACTTC
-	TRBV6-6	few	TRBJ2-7	CASSSDSYEQYF	TGTGCCAGCAGCTCAGACAGCTACGAGCAGTACTTC
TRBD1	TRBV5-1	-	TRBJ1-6	CASSPSGQNNSPLHF	TGCGCCAGCAGCCCCTCGGGACAGAATAATTCACCCCTCCACTTT
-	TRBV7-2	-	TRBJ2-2	CASSFRQTGELFF	TGTGCCAGCAGCTTTCGCCAGACCGGGGAGCTGTTTTTT
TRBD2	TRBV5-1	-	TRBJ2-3	CASSTAGGIDTQYF	TGCGCCAGTAGTACAGCGGGAGGGATAGATACGCAGTATTTT
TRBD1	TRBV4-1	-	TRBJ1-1	CASSGTGGLGTEAFF	TGCGCCAGCAGCGGGACAGGCGGGTTGGGCACTGAAGCTTTCTTT
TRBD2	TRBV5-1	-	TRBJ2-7	CASSMGLAGDLSYEQYF	TGCGCCAGCAGCATGGGACTAGCGGGGGATCTTAGTTACGAGCAGTACTTC
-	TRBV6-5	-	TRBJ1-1	CASNPTGRRTEAFF	TGTGCCAGCAACCCGACAGGTCGGCGAACTGAAGCTTTCTTT
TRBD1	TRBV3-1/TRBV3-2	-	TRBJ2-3	CASTNQGVRADTQYF	TGTGCCAGCACCAATCAGGGGGTACGAGCAGATACGCAGTATTTT
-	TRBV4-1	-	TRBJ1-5	CASSQELNNQPQHF	TGCGCCAGCAGCCAAGAACTAAACAATCAGCCCCAGCATTTT
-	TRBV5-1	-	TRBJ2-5	CASSFEEETQYF	TGCGCCAGCAGCTTTGAGGAAGAGACCCAGTACTTC
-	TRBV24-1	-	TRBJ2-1	CATSPSNNEQFF	TGTGCCACCAGTCCCAGTAACAATGAGCAGTTCTTC
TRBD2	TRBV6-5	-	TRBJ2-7	CASRDKPTSGREQYF	TGTGCCAGCAGGGATAAGCCAACTAGCGGACGAGAGCAGTACTTC
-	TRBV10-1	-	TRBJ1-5	CASKTRVTSNQPQHF	TGCGCCAGCAAAACGCGGGTGACGAGCAATCAGCCCCAGCATTTT
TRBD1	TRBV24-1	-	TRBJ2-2	CATSDTGTVTGELFF	TGTGCCACCAGTGATACCGGGACAGTCACCGGGGAGCTGTTTTTT
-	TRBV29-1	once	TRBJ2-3	CSVNTGRSGTDTQYF	TGCAGCGTGAACACAGGGCGGTCGGGCACAGATACGCAGTATTTT
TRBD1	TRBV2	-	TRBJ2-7	CASESGQDSYEQYF	TGTGCCAGCGAATCGGGACAGGACTCCTACGAGCAGTACTTC
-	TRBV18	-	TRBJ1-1	CASSPTAGENTEAFF	TGTGCCAGCTCACCTACTGCAGGGGAGAACACTGAAGCTTTCTTT
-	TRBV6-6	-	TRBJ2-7	CASSYSGYEYF	TGTGCCAGCAGCTATTCGGGATATGAGTACTTC
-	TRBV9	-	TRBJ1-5	CASSVDLGQPQHF	TGTGCCAGCAGCGTGGACTTGGGGCAGCCCCAGCATTTT
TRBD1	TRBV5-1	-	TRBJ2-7	CASSLIGTGFGEQYF	TGCGCCAGCAGCTTGATCGGGACAGGGTTCGGCGAGCAGTACTTC
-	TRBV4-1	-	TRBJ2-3	CASSQDLGGGVTDTQYF	TGCGCCAGCAGCCAAGATTTAGGGGGAGGGGTCACAGATACGCAGTATTTT
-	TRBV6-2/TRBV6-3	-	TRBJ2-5	CASSGGRRVETQYF	TGTGCCAGCAGCGGGGGTAGGAGGGTAGAGACCCAGTACTTC
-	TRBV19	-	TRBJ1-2	CASSMYGAASGYTF	TGTGCCAGTAGTATGTACGGTGCAGCGTCTGGCTACACCTTC
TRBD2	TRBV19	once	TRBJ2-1	CASTREARNEQFF	TGTGCCAGTACCCGGGAGGCCCGGAATGAGCAGTTCTTC
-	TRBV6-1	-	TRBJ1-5	CASSDGPTAQHF	TGTGCCAGCAGTGATGGGCCCACGGCCCAGCATTTT
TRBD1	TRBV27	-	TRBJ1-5	CASRGTGWGNQPQHF	TGTGCCAGCAGGGGGACAGGATGGGGCAATCAGCCCCAGCATTTT
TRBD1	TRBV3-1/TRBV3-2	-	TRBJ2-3	CASSQETRDSRTDTQYF	TGTGCCAGCAGCCAAGAAACCAGGGACAGCCGCACAGATACGCAGTATTTT
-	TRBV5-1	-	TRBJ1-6	CASSLGGHIPGSPLHF	TGCGCCAGCAGCTTGGGTGGCCACATACCGGGTTCACCCCTCCACTTT
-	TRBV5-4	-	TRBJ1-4	CASSLAGDTRVNRIF	TGTGCCAGCAGCTTGGCCGGGGACACCAGAGTGAACAGGATTTTT
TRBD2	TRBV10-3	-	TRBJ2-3	CAISDLAGADTDTQYF	TGTGCCATCAGTGATCTAGCGGGAGCTGACACAGATACGCAGTATTTT
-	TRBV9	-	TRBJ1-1	CASSVDLTNTEAFF	TGTGCCAGCAGCGTAGATTTAACTAACACTGAAGCTTTCTTT
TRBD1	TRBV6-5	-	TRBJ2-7	CASRIGTGSYEQYF	TGTGCCAGCAGGATAGGGACAGGGTCCTACGAGCAGTACTTC
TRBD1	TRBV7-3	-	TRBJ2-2	CASSLGTGFVTGELFF	TGTGCCAGCAGCCTCGGGACAGGGTTTGTCACCGGGGAGCTGTTTTTT
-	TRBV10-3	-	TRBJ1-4	CAISDRVGKLFF	TGTGCCATCAGTGACAGGGTCGGAAAACTGTTTTTT
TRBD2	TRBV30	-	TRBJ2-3	CAWRGLAGGYNTDTQYF	TGTGCCTGGAGGGGACTAGCGGGAGGGTACAACACAGATACGCAGTATTTT
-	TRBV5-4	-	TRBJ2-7	CASSLAASFHEQYF	TGTGCCAGCAGCTTGGCGGCTAGCTTTCACGAGCAGTACTTC
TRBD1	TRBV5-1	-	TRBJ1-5	CASSLGTGARQPQHF	TGCGCCAGCAGCTTAGGGACAGGGGCTCGTCAGCCCCAGCATTTT
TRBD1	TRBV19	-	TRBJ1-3	CASSTGGHSGNTIYF	TGTGCCAGTAGTACAGGGGGCCACTCTGGAAACACCATATATTTT
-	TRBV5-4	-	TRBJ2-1	CASSSLMALRTHNEQFF	TGTGCCAGCAGCTCCCTTATGGCCCTAAGGACACACAATGAGCAGTTCTTC
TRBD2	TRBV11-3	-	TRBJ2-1	CASSILGLAGEKFF	TGTGCCAGCAGCATCCTCGGACTAGCGGGAGAAAAGTTCTTC
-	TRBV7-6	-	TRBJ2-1	CASSLVSRLSYNEQFF	TGTGCCAGCAGCTTAGTTTCGAGGCTCTCCTACAATGAGCAGTTCTTC
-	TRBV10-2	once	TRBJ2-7	CASSEGQTYEQYF	TGCGCCAGCAGTGAGGGACAGACCTACGAGCAGTACTTC
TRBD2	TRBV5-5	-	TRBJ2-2	CASSPIAGEVTGELFF	TGTGCCAGCAGCCCCATAGCGGGAGAAGTCACCGGGGAGCTGTTTTTT
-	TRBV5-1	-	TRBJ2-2	CASSPGIAGELFF	TGCGCCAGCAGCCCAGGGATAGCCGGGGAGCTGTTTTTT
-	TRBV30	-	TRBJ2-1	CAWSVTGKGEQFF	TGTGCCTGGAGTGTTACCGGGAAGGGTGAGCAGTTCTTC
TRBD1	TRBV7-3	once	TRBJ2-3	CASSPDRDTDTQYF	TGTGCCAGCAGCCCTGACAGGGACACAGATACGCAGTATTTT
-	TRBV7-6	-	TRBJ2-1	CASSSRESNEQFF	TGTGCCAGCAGCTCCCGAGAGAGTAATGAGCAGTTCTTC